Given below is one TCR beta chain in context. Its antigen specificity is not known. No per-base quality is available; no much larger clone lies one base away. The library was built by means of bulk RNA-seq. Sequenced on an Illumina HiSeq 2500. Per the source publication's procedure: For the separate targeted TCR-seq dataset, MiXCR version 2.1.5 with default parameters extracted and quantified CDR3 sequences from raw reads. TCR-beta clones in the separate targeted TCR-seq dataset were defined according to the combination of V gene, J gene and CDR3 sequence. In the separate targeted TCR-seq dataset, clones with fewer than three counts were first removed, after which only the 90% most strongly expressed clones per sample were kept. In the separate targeted TCR-seq dataset, Treg-Tconv overlap was computed as shared clones divided by total Treg clones per tissue, times 100. TCRdb took the public reads, trimmed them with fastp at Q25, ran MiXCR for clone calling and kept in-frame beta chains. CDR3 protein duplicates are merged, each entry listing the most common genes and DNA. These V and J calls rely on TCRdb rather than the paper's analysis. The sample table contains a few thousand distinct CDR3 sequences; only one count was recorded for over 65% of them. The ten largest make up more than 1.5% of the sample.

These data are taken from a study of draining lymph node invasion in breast cancer (dated by TCRdb to 2019 to 2021). Notes on the research overall: Nodal metastasis was diagnosed by histology and cytokeratin immunohistochemistry and confirmed by EpCAM/CD45 flow cytometry. In a separate targeted assay, sorted memory regulatory T cells and memory conventional CD4 T cells were compared across breast cancer tissues by bulk TCR-beta CDR3 sequencing. From every patient, the primary tumor plus matched non-invaded and tumor-invaded tumor-draining lymph nodes were collected, and both Treg and Tconv subsets were profiled. The separate targeted TCR sequencing covered lymph nodes from five patients, with primary tumors sequenced for three of those patients.

The V and J ends are trimmed by 3 bases and 7 bases, leaving 19 bases between them. Counted from cysteine to phenylalanine, this CDR3 has 16 amino acids. Solely the CDR3 DNA is kept, with 48 bases framed from the first base. The germline V gene (reference sequence) specifies DFQATT as CDR1 and SNEGSKA as CDR2. General findings and caveats noted by the study authors: Some clones from the top 100 tumor clones were found in both invaded and non-invaded nodes, which suggests recirculation between the tumor and the draining nodes. TCRs shared between Treg and Tconv subsets were regarded as suggestive, but not proof, of a common clonal origin. In the targeted TCR-seq data, Tregs appeared to be more clonally expanded than Tconvs in all tissues, and lower diversity was found for both subsets in tumor than in lymph nodes. In each tissue, about 13-25% of Treg TCRs were also present in Tconvs, a finding interpreted as suggesting peripheral induction of Tregs. The data could not resolve whether Treg conversion took place in a given organ or whether converted Tregs recirculated between nodes and tumor. The tumor top-100 clone tracking analysis was possible in only two patients.

Memory conventional CD4 T cells were isolated by sorting for CD4+ CD45RA- CD25- cells. Each tumor-draining lymph node was classified as non-invaded if metastatic tumor cells were absent and as invaded if metastatic tumor cells were present. Before staining and sorting, T cells were pre-enriched using a Miltenyi Pan T Cell isolation kit. Immunohistochemistry for estrogen receptor, progesterone receptor, HER2 and Ki-67 was used to characterize the primary tumors. Fresh surgical tissue was processed within a few hours after surgery by being cut into small fragments. The tissue fragments were digested enzymatically for about 20 minutes with Liberase TL plus DNase and were then passed through a 40-micrometer strainer. After DAPI live/dead staining, cells were sorted on a BD FACS Aria II at about 98-99% purity. Sorted cells were lysed in TCL buffer, and RNA was purified using a Norgen Single Cell RNA purification kit that included DNase treatment.

Sequenced input: sorted memory CD4+ effector T cells from a lymph node. The cell subset or site label here, explained by the study, means: CD45RA-negative sorted CD4+ T cells (memory Tconv or effector/memory Treg). The clonotype comes from a female donor with luminal breast cancer. The chain is made from TRBV20-1 and TRBJ1-6; the D gene is perhaps TRBD1, on 5 matching bases. The DNA sequence follows: TGCAGTGCTAGTAGTTTGGCAGGGTGGCGAAATTCACCCCTCCACTTT. Its product reads: CSASSLAGWRNSPLHF.